The 18 T cell receptor beta chains below were found in one sample sequenced in a study of blood T cell repertoires in COVID-19. Produced via immunoSEQ multiplex PCR; TCRdb's table is partial and in-frame only. This table has about 140,000 clones, roughly 90% appearing once. The sequencing input was peripheral blood. The source is a man over 45 with active or convalescent COVID-19.

This clone showed up just a few times. The chain links TRBV4-3 to TRBJ2-7, with 10 bases aligning to TRBD2. This CDR3 is built from 18 residues. V lost 1 base to trimming and J lost 1 base; unmatched junction nucleotides: 10. From germline, CDR1 is LGHNA and CDR2 YSLEER. The CDR3 DNA sequence: TGCGCCAGCAGCCAAGGGGTCCTAGCGGGAGTAAGGTCCTACGAGCAGTACTTC. Protein: CASSQGVLAGVRSYEQYF.

V usage is TRBV24-1 and J usage is TRBJ2-1; 7 bases align to TRBD1. Trimming at V came to 3 bases and at J to 6 bases, leaving 10 bases not matched to a gene. The germline V gene encodes CDR1 KGHDR and CDR2 SFDVKD. CDR3 length: 16 amino acids. The CDR3 nucleotides read TGTGCCACCAGTGATCCTGGCGAGGGGGCTGTCAATGAGCAGTTCTTC. Encoded protein: CATSDPGEGAVNEQFF.

This clone was seen only a few times. This chain connects TRBV27 to TRBJ2-7; D possibly corresponds to TRBD2 (5 bases). The CDR3 is 13 amino acids. Germline assignment: CDR1 MNHEY and CDR2 SMNVEV (reference sequence). V gave up 1 base and J gave up 2 bases, with 6 bases separating them. CDR3 bases: TGTGCCAGCAGTTTATTCGGGGCCTACGAGCAGTACTTC. Translated: CASSLFGAYEQYF.

The chain uses TRBV5-1 and TRBJ2-1; a weak D match, TRBD1 (6 bases). V was trimmed by 3 bases and J by 7 bases, leaving 14 bases between them. Germline V gene data show CDR1 as SGHRS and CDR2 as YFSETQ. The CDR3 has 14 residues. CDR3: CASSSGHPRNEQFF. The CDR3 DNA reads TGCGCCAGCAGCTCGGGACATCCGAGGAATGAGCAGTTCTTC.

The chain joins TRBV29-1 to TRBJ1-2; the match to TRBD1 covers 9 bases. Germline assignment: CDR1 SQVTM and CDR2 ANQGSEA. The CDR3 covers 14 residues. V was pared by 6 bases and J by 7 bases, with 12 bases of the junction left unmatched. The CDR3 here is CSVLSGDRASGYTF. The CDR3 DNA follows: TGCAGCGTCCTATCGGGGGACAGGGCTTCTGGCTACACCTTC.

The V call is TRBV19, the J call TRBJ1-2; tentatively, D is TRBD1 (5 bases). CDR3 length: 14 residues. V was cut by 11 bases and J by 3 bases, with 19 bases left in between. The V gene's germline CDR1 is LNHDA and CDR2 SQIVND (reference sequence). The CDR3 sequence: CASGGGYRHYGYTF. Here the CDR3 DNA reads TGTGCCTCCGGGGGGGGATATCGGCACTATGGCTACACCTTC.

The chain carries TRBV6-5 and TRBJ2-4; the D gene is possibly TRBD2 (6 bases). The germline V and J ends were trimmed by 4 bases and 6 bases, with 13 bases remaining between them. The germline gives CDR1 MNHEY, CDR2 SVGAGI. This CDR3 contains 14 residues. CDR3 loop: CASSSPGVGNIQYF. In DNA form, the CDR3 reads TGTGCCAGCAGTTCTCCGGGGGTGGGAAACATTCAGTACTTC.

The V call is TRBV28, the J call TRBJ2-5; D is uncertain. Trimming left V 2 bases short and J 5 bases short, with 9 bases between. CDR1 and CDR2 from the germline V gene are MDHEN and SYDVKM. This CDR3 is 13 amino acids long. In nucleotides, the CDR3 is TGTGCCAGCAGTTTAACAGCCCTGGAGACCCAGTACTTC. As protein: CASSLTALETQYF.

The genes are TRBV7-3 and TRBJ2-1; 8 bases match TRBD1. The CDR3 extends over 15 amino acids. Germline V gene lookup returns CDR1 SGHTA and CDR2 FQGTGA. V shed 2 bases, J shed 4 bases, and the junction held 4 bases outside the gene matches. CDR3: CASSLAQGAYNEQFF. The CDR3 nucleotides read TGTGCCAGCAGCTTAGCTCAGGGGGCTTACAATGAGCAGTTCTTC.

A remark on this clone: This same CDR3 is encoded by further DNA sequences in the sample. The rearrangement uses TRBV7-2 and TRBJ2-1, with D uncertain. CDR3 size: 11 residues. Germline CDR1 is SGHTA and CDR2 is FQGNSA. Between the trimmed V and J ends, which lost 4 bases and 6 bases, there was a span of 4 bases. CDR3 coding DNA: TGTGCCAGCAGCTCTCTCAATGAGCAGTTCTTC. It codes for CASSSLNEQFF. The variable domain in full, completed from reference TRBV7-2 and TRBJ2-1, reads GAGVSQSPSNKVTEKGKDVELRCDPISGHTALYWYRQSLGQGLEFLIYFQGNSAPDKSGLPSDRFSAERTGGSVSTLTIQRTQQEDSAVYLCASSSLNEQFFGPGTRLTVL.

The genes are TRBV3-1 (or the pseudogene TRBV3-2) and TRBJ2-7; 7 bases line up with TRBD2. The germline V gene encodes CDR1 LGHDT and CDR2 YNNKEL (reference sequence). The CDR3 consists of 15 residues. V lost 6 bases and J lost 3; bases outside the gene matches: 11. The CDR3: CASSLAAGANYEQYF. As DNA, the CDR3 is TGTGCCAGCAGTCTGGCGGCGGGAGCCAACTACGAGCAGTACTTC.

This clone has only a few counts. Germline is not matched at one junction end, which may reflect a read error. The genes are TRBV12-3 or TRBV12-4 and TRBJ2-1; D gene ambiguous. This CDR3 comprises 11 residues. The DNA of the CDR3 is TGTGCCAGCAAAATCTACCATGAGCAGTTCTTC. Protein product: CASKIYHEQFF.

V usage is TRBV6-4 and J usage is TRBJ1-5, with D possibly TRBD1 on 5 matching bases. Germline lookup yields CDR1 MRHNA and CDR2 SNTAGT. The CDR3 runs 14 residues. V lost 3 bases and J lost 7, with 13 bases in between. CDR3 amino acids: CASSERGGNQPQHF. In DNA form, the CDR3 reads TGTGCCAGCAGTGAAAGGGGAGGAAACCAGCCCCAGCATTTT.

This clone has a handful of counts. This chain links TRBV6-6 with TRBJ2-1; TRBD1 is a possible D gene (5 bases). The CDR3 is 11 amino acids. CDR1 and CDR2 from the germline V gene are MNHNY and SVGAGI (reference sequence). The V end was cut by 5 bases, the J end by 9 bases, with 8 bases between. DNA for the CDR3: TGTGCCAGCAGTCCTCAGGGTGAGCAGTTCTTC. It encodes CASSPQGEQFF.

V is TRBV12-5 and J is TRBJ2-2; D unclear. The CDR3 is 14 residues long. CDR1 and CDR2 from the germline V gene are LGHNT and FRNRAP. Trimming shortened V by 2 bases and J by 6 bases, and 10 bases separated the two germline ends. The CDR3 nucleotides are TGTGCTAGTGGTTTGAATTCTAAAGCCGGGGAGCTGTTTTTT. As protein: CASGLNSKAGELFF.

The chain carries TRBV27 and TRBJ2-1; D is possibly TRBD2 (7 bases). Trimming removed 2 bases from V and 7 bases from J, with 12 bases in between. This CDR3 has 14 residues. CDR1 is MNHEY and CDR2 is SMNVEV in the germline V gene (reference sequence). This CDR3 is CASSLRGGKNEQFF. CDR3 in DNA: TGTGCCAGCAGTTTAAGGGGGGGGAAAAATGAGCAGTTCTTC.

The J gene is TRBJ2-7, the V gene TRBV27, with 8 bases matching TRBD2. V lost 6 bases, J lost 2 bases, and 6 bases stayed unmatched. CDR3 length equals 14 residues. The germline V gene has CDR1 MNHEY and CDR2 SMNVEV (reference sequence). The CDR3 is CASSPAGGAYEQYF. The CDR3 region has the DNA TGTGCCAGCAGCCCCGCCGGGGGGGCCTACGAGCAGTACTTC.

The chain employs TRBV28 and TRBJ2-7; TRBD2 agrees at 7 bases. V lost 5 bases to trimming and J lost 4 bases; unmatched junction nucleotides: 8. The CDR3 covers 14 residues. The V gene's germline CDR1 is MDHEN and CDR2 SYDVKM. Written as DNA, the CDR3 is TGTGCCAGCAGTCCCACTAGCGAAACATACGAGCAGTACTTC. It yields the protein CASSPTSETYEQYF.